A selection of T cell receptor beta chains follows, all from one sample in a study of cytomegalovirus exposure and HLA in healthy donors. Sequencing was performed with immunoSEQ multiplex PCR; in TCRdb, only in-frame clones are kept and a portion is missing. The sample consists of some 91,000 clones, approximately 80% of them appearing once. What was sequenced was PBMCs. The receptors originated from a man between 40 and 49 years old in good health and CMV-seronegative. CDR3s include the opening cysteine and the closing phenylalanine or tryptophan. Fields, in order: CDR3 length, V gene, clone size, J gene, D gene, CDR3 DNA, CDR3 protein. D genes are given only for firm matches. Rows may omit the clone size; those that give it use once, few, many or a size class.

len: 13
v_gene: TRBV19
abundance: once
j_gene: TRBJ2-1
d_gene: -
CDR3nt: TGTGCCAGTAGATCGTACTCCTACAATGAGCAGTTCTTC
CDR3aa: CASRSYSYNEQFF

len: 16
v_gene: TRBV5-4
abundance: few
j_gene: TRBJ2-1
d_gene: TRBD2
CDR3nt: TGTGCCAGCAGCGGTATCCGGCTAGCGGGGGACAATGAGCAGTTCTTC
CDR3aa: CASSGIRLAGDNEQFF

len: 13
v_gene: TRBV19
abundance: -
j_gene: TRBJ2-7
d_gene: TRBD1
CDR3nt: TGTGCCAGTAGTACCAACACAGGGGTCGAGCAGTACTTC
CDR3aa: CASSTNTGVEQYF

len: 13
v_gene: TRBV29-1
abundance: -
j_gene: TRBJ1-5
d_gene: -
CDR3nt: TGCAGCGTTTCGGGGGAGCTGAATCAGCCCCAGCATTTT
CDR3aa: CSVSGELNQPQHF

len: 18
v_gene: TRBV7-8
abundance: -
j_gene: TRBJ2-3
d_gene: TRBD2
CDR3nt: TGTGCCAGCAGCTTCCGGAGACTAGCGGGGGGGGGCACAGATACGCAGTATTTT
CDR3aa: CASSFRRLAGGGTDTQYF

len: 16
v_gene: TRBV2
abundance: once
j_gene: TRBJ1-5
d_gene: TRBD1
CDR3nt: TGTGCCAGCAGTGAACGAACAGGGGGCGGTGGTCAGCCCCAGCATTTT
CDR3aa: CASSERTGGGGQPQHF

len: 14
v_gene: TRBV28
abundance: -
j_gene: TRBJ1-5
d_gene: TRBD1
CDR3nt: TGTGCCAGCAGGGGACAGGGGGGAGGTCAGCCCCAGCATTTT
CDR3aa: CASRGQGGGQPQHF

len: 16
v_gene: TRBV19
abundance: -
j_gene: TRBJ2-1
d_gene: TRBD2
CDR3nt: TGTGCCAGTACTAGACTAGCGGGGAGGTCCTACAATGAGCAGTTCTTC
CDR3aa: CASTRLAGRSYNEQFF

len: 14
v_gene: TRBV7-2
abundance: few
j_gene: TRBJ2-1
d_gene: -
CDR3nt: TGTGCCAGCAGCTTAGCCATCGGGAGCAATGAGCAGTTCTTC
CDR3aa: CASSLAIGSNEQFF

len: 15
v_gene: TRBV30
abundance: many
j_gene: TRBJ1-5
d_gene: TRBD1
CDR3nt: TGTGCCTGGAGTGTGGGACAGTTTAGCAATCAGCCCCAGCATTTT
CDR3aa: CAWSVGQFSNQPQHF

len: 12
v_gene: TRBV19
abundance: once
j_gene: TRBJ2-3
d_gene: -
CDR3nt: TGTGCCAGTAGTATCCAGGCAGATACGCAGTATTTT
CDR3aa: CASSIQADTQYF

len: 14
v_gene: TRBV5-6
abundance: few
j_gene: TRBJ2-7
d_gene: TRBD1
CDR3nt: TGTGCCAGCAGCTCCCGGGACAGGGGATACGAGCAGTACTTC
CDR3aa: CASSSRDRGYEQYF

len: 15
v_gene: TRBV18
abundance: -
j_gene: TRBJ1-5
d_gene: -
CDR3nt: TGTGCCAGCTCACCAACCGGGACATCAAATCAGCCCCAGCATTTT
CDR3aa: CASSPTGTSNQPQHF

len: 12
v_gene: TRBV10-1
abundance: -
j_gene: TRBJ2-1
d_gene: -
CDR3nt: TGCGCCAGCAGTGACAGAAACAATGAGCAGTTCTTC
CDR3aa: CASSDRNNEQFF

len: 14
v_gene: TRBV6-1
abundance: -
j_gene: TRBJ1-4
d_gene: -
CDR3nt: TGTGCCAGCAGTAATCCCGGGAGTAATGAAAAACTGTTTTTT
CDR3aa: CASSNPGSNEKLFF

len: 15
v_gene: TRBV7-8
abundance: -
j_gene: TRBJ1-5
d_gene: -
CDR3nt: TGTGCCAGCAGCTTAGGCGGCAGGGTAGGTCAGCCCCAGCATTTT
CDR3aa: CASSLGGRVGQPQHF

len: 13
v_gene: TRBV5-1
abundance: -
j_gene: TRBJ1-4
d_gene: -
CDR3nt: TGCGCCAGCAGCTTGGAAGGACAGACCAAACTGTTTTTT
CDR3aa: CASSLEGQTKLFF

len: 14
v_gene: TRBV6-1
abundance: -
j_gene: TRBJ2-2
d_gene: TRBD2
CDR3nt: TGTGCCAGCAGGATACTAGCGGGAGGCGGGGAGCTGTTTTTT
CDR3aa: CASRILAGGGELFF

len: 12
v_gene: TRBV28
abundance: -
j_gene: TRBJ1-2
d_gene: -
CDR3nt: TGTGCCAGCGGATCCGGGATCTATGGCTACACCTTC
CDR3aa: CASGSGIYGYTF

len: 14
v_gene: TRBV7-9
abundance: -
j_gene: TRBJ2-3
d_gene: -
CDR3nt: TGTGCCAGCAGCTTTCCTAGCAGCACAGATACGCAGTATTTT
CDR3aa: CASSFPSSTDTQYF

len: 13
v_gene: TRBV13
abundance: -
j_gene: TRBJ1-1
d_gene: -
CDR3nt: TGTGCCAGCGGGCGACAAATGAACACTGAAGCTTTCTTT
CDR3aa: CASGRQMNTEAFF

len: 15
v_gene: TRBV5-1
abundance: -
j_gene: TRBJ2-3
d_gene: TRBD2
CDR3nt: TGCGCCAGCAGTAGGACTAGCGGCTCCACAGATACGCAGTATTTT
CDR3aa: CASSRTSGSTDTQYF

len: 15
v_gene: TRBV19
abundance: -
j_gene: TRBJ1-1
d_gene: TRBD1
CDR3nt: TGTGCCAGTAGTATAGATCAGGGGGCGAGGACTGAAGCTTTCTTT
CDR3aa: CASSIDQGARTEAFF

len: 12
v_gene: TRBV10-3
abundance: -
j_gene: TRBJ2-7
d_gene: -
CDR3nt: TGTGCCATCGCGGCCAGGGTGGAAGAGCAGTACTTC
CDR3aa: CAIAARVEEQYF

len: 15
v_gene: TRBV10-1
abundance: -
j_gene: TRBJ2-7
d_gene: -
CDR3nt: TGCGCCAGCAGTGAGTCGTCTGAGACAGGCTACGAGCAGTACTTC
CDR3aa: CASSESSETGYEQYF

len: 15
v_gene: TRBV27
abundance: few
j_gene: TRBJ2-3
d_gene: TRBD2
CDR3nt: TGTGCCAGCAGTTTACGCGGGGGTTCCACAGATACGCAGTATTTT
CDR3aa: CASSLRGGSTDTQYF

len: 16
v_gene: TRBV5-6
abundance: -
j_gene: TRBJ2-7
d_gene: TRBD2
CDR3nt: TGTGCCAGCAGCTCAACCGGGACTAGCGGAATCTACGAGCAGTACTTC
CDR3aa: CASSSTGTSGIYEQYF

len: 15
v_gene: TRBV6-5
abundance: -
j_gene: TRBJ1-6
d_gene: TRBD1
CDR3nt: TGTGCCAGCAGTTACGAGGCCAGGGGGATTTCACCCCTCCACTTT
CDR3aa: CASSYEARGISPLHF

len: 15
v_gene: TRBV11-2
abundance: -
j_gene: TRBJ2-3
d_gene: -
CDR3nt: TGTGCCAGCAGCTTACAGGCTATTAGCACAGATACGCAGTATTTT
CDR3aa: CASSLQAISTDTQYF

len: 16
v_gene: TRBV5-4
abundance: few
j_gene: TRBJ2-1
d_gene: TRBD1
CDR3nt: TGTGCCAGCAGCCTAGGGACAGGAAGAGCCTACAATGAGCAGTTCTTC
CDR3aa: CASSLGTGRAYNEQFF

len: 20
v_gene: TRBV28
abundance: -
j_gene: TRBJ2-3
d_gene: -
CDR3nt: TGTGCCAGCAGCCCAAATATCCGCCGCCCAGGGGGGTTTCGAGGAGATACGCAGTATTTT
CDR3aa: CASSPNIRRPGGFRGDTQYF

len: 16
v_gene: TRBV5-1
abundance: once
j_gene: TRBJ2-1
d_gene: -
CDR3nt: TGCGCCAGCAGCTTGGGGGGGCAGGGACCCTACAATGAGCAGTTCTTC
CDR3aa: CASSLGGQGPYNEQFF

len: 17
v_gene: TRBV7-9
abundance: -
j_gene: TRBJ2-2
d_gene: TRBD2
CDR3nt: TGTTCCAGCAGCTTCCTTTTGGGTAGCGGACTAGCCGGGGAGCTGTTTTTT
CDR3aa: CSSSFLLGSGLAGELFF

len: 14
v_gene: TRBV5-1
abundance: few
j_gene: TRBJ2-5
d_gene: -
CDR3nt: TGCGCCAGCAGCTTGGCCGGTAGCACAGAGACCCAGTACTTC
CDR3aa: CASSLAGSTETQYF

len: 18
v_gene: TRBV28
abundance: -
j_gene: TRBJ2-7
d_gene: TRBD2
CDR3nt: TGTGCCAGCAGTTTAACGGGACTAGCGGGTTCCGGGGGCTCCGAGCAGTACTTC
CDR3aa: CASSLTGLAGSGGSEQYF

len: 13
v_gene: TRBV18
abundance: -
j_gene: TRBJ2-5
d_gene: -
CDR3nt: TGTGCCAGCTCACCGTTACAGGGAGAGACCCAGTACTTC
CDR3aa: CASSPLQGETQYF